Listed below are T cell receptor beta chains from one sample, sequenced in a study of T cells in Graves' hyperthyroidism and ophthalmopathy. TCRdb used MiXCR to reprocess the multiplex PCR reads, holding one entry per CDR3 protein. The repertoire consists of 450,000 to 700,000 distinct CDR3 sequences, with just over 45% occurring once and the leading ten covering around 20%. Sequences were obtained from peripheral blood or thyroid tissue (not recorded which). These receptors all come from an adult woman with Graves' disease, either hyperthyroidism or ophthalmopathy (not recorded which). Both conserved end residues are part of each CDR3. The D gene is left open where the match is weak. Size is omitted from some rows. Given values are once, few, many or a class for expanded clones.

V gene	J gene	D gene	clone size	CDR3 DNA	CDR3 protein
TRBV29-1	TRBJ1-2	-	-	TGCAGCTTTCGGGACGGCGATGGCTACACCTTC	CSFRDGDGYTF
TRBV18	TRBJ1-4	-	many	TGTGCCAGCGCGACCTCTGAGGTACTGTTTTTT	CASATSEVLFF
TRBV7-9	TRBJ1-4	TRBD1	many	TGTGCCAGCAGCTTCGGGACAGATGAAAAACTGTTTTTT	CASSFGTDEKLFF
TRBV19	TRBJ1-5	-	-	TGTGCCAGTAGTATAGGTTCAGGAGTGGAGCCCCAGCATTTT	CASSIGSGVEPQHF
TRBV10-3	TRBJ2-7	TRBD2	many	TGTGCCATCAGTGGCGGGACTAGCGGGCCCGACCCCTACGAGCAGTACTTC	CAISGGTSGPDPYEQYF
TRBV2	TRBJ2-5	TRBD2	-	TGTGCCAGCGACCGCGGGGGGAAGGAGACCCAGTACTTC	CASDRGGKETQYF
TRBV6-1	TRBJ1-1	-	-	TGTGCCAGCAGTCGGCCCCGTGAAGCTTTCTTT	CASSRPREAFF
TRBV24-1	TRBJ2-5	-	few	TGTGCCACTTCGTCAGGGGGGGAAGAGACCCAGTACTTC	CATSSGGEETQYF
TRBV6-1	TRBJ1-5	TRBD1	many	TGTGCCAGCAGCTTGACAGGGGTAAGAGGTCAGCCCCAGCATTTT	CASSLTGVRGQPQHF
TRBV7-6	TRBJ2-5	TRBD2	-	TGTGCCAGCAGCGCCGGACTAGCGGGAGAAGCCTTCCAAGAGGCCCAGTACTTC	CASSAGLAGEAFQEAQYF
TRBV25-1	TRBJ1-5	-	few	TGTGCCAGCAGTTATGGCAGGGTTCATCAGCCCCAGCATTTT	CASSYGRVHQPQHF
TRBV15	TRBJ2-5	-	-	TGTGCCGCCAGCAGCCATGTGGGACGTTCACTTCAAGAGACCCAGTACTTC	CAASSHVGRSLQETQYF
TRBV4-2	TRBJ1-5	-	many	TGTGCCAGCAGCCAAGATCGGCTTAGCAATCAGCCCCAGCATTTT	CASSQDRLSNQPQHF
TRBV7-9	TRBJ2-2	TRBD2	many	TGTGCCAGCAGCTTCGTGGGACTAGCGGGAGGGAACACCGGGGAGCTGTTTTTT	CASSFVGLAGGNTGELFF
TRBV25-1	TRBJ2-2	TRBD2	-	TGTGCCGGTCTTAGCGCGTCCGGGACTAGCGACACCGGGGAGCTGTTTTTT	CAGLSASGTSDTGELFF
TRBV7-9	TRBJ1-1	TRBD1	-	TGTGCCAGCAGCTCCTCAGGGGGATTGAACACTGAAGCTTTCTTT	CASSSSGGLNTEAFF
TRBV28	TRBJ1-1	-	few	TGTGCCAGCAGTTCGGAGACAGGAGAGGACACTGAAGCTTTCTTT	CASSSETGEDTEAFF
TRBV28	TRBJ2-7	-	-	TGTGCCAGCAGTTTAGGGGTAGAATACGAGCAGTACTTC	CASSLGVEYEQYF
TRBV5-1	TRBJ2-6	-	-	TGCGCCAGCAGCTTGGATTGGACAGAGGACCTGACTTTC	CASSLDWTEDLTF
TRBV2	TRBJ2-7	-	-	TGTGCCACCGAACAGGGTAGGGACTACGAGCAGTACTTC	CATEQGRDYEQYF
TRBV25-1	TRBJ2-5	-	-	TGTGCCAGCAGTGAATCTCTAGGTCTACTCCAAGAGACCCAGTACTTC	CASSESLGLLQETQYF
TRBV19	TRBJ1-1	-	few	TGTGCCAGCAGCTTAATAGGGCGCACTGAAGCTTTCTTT	CASSLIGRTEAFF
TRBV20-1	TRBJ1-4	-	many	TGCAGTGCTAGAAGACGCGAGGAAAAACTGTTTTTT	CSARRREEKLFF
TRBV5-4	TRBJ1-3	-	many	TGTGCCAGCAGCTTGATGATAGGGGGACCTGGAAACACCATATATTTT	CASSLMIGGPGNTIYF
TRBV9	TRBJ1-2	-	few	TGTGCCAGCAGCGTAGCAGGGCCTTATGGCTACACCTTC	CASSVAGPYGYTF
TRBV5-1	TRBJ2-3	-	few	TGCGCCAGCAGCTTGGTCAGGCCTTCCACAGATACGCAGTATTTT	CASSLVRPSTDTQYF
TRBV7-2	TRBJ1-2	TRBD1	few	TGTGCCAGCAGTTCTGACAGGGGAAACTATGGCTACACCTTC	CASSSDRGNYGYTF
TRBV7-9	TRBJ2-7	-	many	TGTGCCAGCAGTCCCCGCCGAGGGAGCTCCTACGAGCAGTACTTC	CASSPRRGSSYEQYF
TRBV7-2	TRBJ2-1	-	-	TGTGCCAGCAGCTCCCGAAGCTTCTTTCATGAGCAGTTCTTC	CASSSRSFFHEQFF
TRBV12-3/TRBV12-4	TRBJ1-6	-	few	TGTGCCAGCAGCCACGAAAGTCCCTATAATTCACCCCTCCACTTT	CASSHESPYNSPLHF
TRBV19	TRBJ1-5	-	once	TGTGCCAGTAGTGCCAATAGCAATCAGCCCCAGCATTTT	CASSANSNQPQHF
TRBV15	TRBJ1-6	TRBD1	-	TGTGCCACCAGCAGGGACAGGGACTCTGGGGGTGGTTCACCCCTCCACTTT	CATSRDRDSGGGSPLHF
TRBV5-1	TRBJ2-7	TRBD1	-	TGCGCCAGCAGCTTGGGGACAGGGGCGGGCTCCTACGAGCAGTACTTC	CASSLGTGAGSYEQYF
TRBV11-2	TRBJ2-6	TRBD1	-	TGTGCCAGCAGCTCCCGACCGGGACAGGGGGATGCTGGGGCCAACGTCCTGACTTTC	CASSSRPGQGDAGANVLTF
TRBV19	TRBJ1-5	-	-	TGTGCCAGTGGACAGTGCAATCAGCTCCAGCATTTT	CASGQCNQLQHF
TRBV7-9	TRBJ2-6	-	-	TGTGCCAGCAGCACCCTCGGGGCCAACGTCCTGACTTTC	CASSTLGANVLTF